The 21 T cell receptor beta chains presented below share a single source sample, sequenced in a study of shared clonotypes between healthy human individuals. Generated by immunoSEQ multiplex PCR, the TCRdb table keeps only in-frame clones and is missing some. The table records some 1.5 million clones, 95% to 99% of them present only once. Sequencing input: naive CD4+ T cells sorted from blood. Subset given: CD45RA+ positively selected. Source of these receptors: a man aged 30 to 39 in good health.

The chain has TRBV9 and TRBJ2-7; the D is unclear. The germline V gene encodes CDR1 SGDLS and CDR2 YYNGEE. CDR3 length: 13 residues. The V end lost 0 bases, the J end lost 3 bases, and 7 bases lay between the germline ends. CDR3 protein: CASSVGPLYEQYF. As DNA, the CDR3 is TGTGCCAGCAGCGTAGGACCGCTCTACGAGCAGTACTTC.

The chain links TRBV7-2 to TRBJ2-3; D perhaps matches TRBD1 (6 bases). V was pared by 3 bases and J by 6 bases, with 10 bases between. The CDR3 covers 13 residues. The germline V gene has CDR1 SGHTA and CDR2 FQGNSA. The CDR3 loop is CASSFSTGDTQYF. In nucleotides, the CDR3 is TGTGCCAGCAGCTTTAGTACAGGGGATACGCAGTATTTT.

The rearrangement links TRBV7-9 to TRBJ2-7; either TRBD1 or TRBD2 may fit D (5 bases each). The germline gives CDR1 SEHNR, CDR2 FQNEAQ (reference sequence). Trimming pared 5 bases from V and 4 bases from J, leaving 18 bases between. This CDR3 is 15 amino acids long. The CDR3 sequence: CASSARDGISYEQYF. The CDR3 DNA follows: TGTGCCAGCAGCGCCCGGGACGGTATTTCGTACGAGCAGTACTTC.

To note about this clone: One end of the junction fails to match germline, which may point to a read error. The chain carries TRBV20-1 and TRBJ2-3; D gene uncertain. The CDR3 is made up of 11 amino acids. Germline-derived CDR1 and CDR2 are DFQATT and SNEGSKA (reference sequence). CDR3 DNA sequence: TGCAGTGCAAGAGTGTTGGGCACGCAGTATTTT. The encoded protein is CSARVLGTQYF.

J is TRBJ2-2 and V is TRBV19; D may be TRBD1 (5 bases). Germline-derived CDR1 and CDR2 are LNHDA and SQIVND (reference sequence). The CDR3 totals 15 residues. With 6 bases removed from V and 1 base from J, the gap between germline ends came to 12 bases. CDR3 amino acids: CASSRLTGNTGELFF. CDR3 bases: TGTGCCAGTAGCCGCCTAACAGGGAACACCGGGGAGCTGTTTTTT.

The chain carries TRBV7-6 and TRBJ2-2; no definite D call. V shed 1 base and J shed 4 bases, with 13 bases lying between them. Looked up from germline, CDR1 is SGHVS and CDR2 is FNYEAQ. CDR3 length: 16 residues. The CDR3 bases are TGTGCCAGCAGCTTAGACCCCTTATGGGTCACCGGGGAGCTGTTTTTT. As protein: CASSLDPLWVTGELFF. The full variable domain, its missing parts supplied by reference TRBV7-6 and TRBJ2-2, is GAGVSQSPRYKVTKRGQDVALRCDPISGHVSLYWYRQALGQGPEFLTYFNYEAQQDKSGLPNDRFSAERPEGSISTLTIQRTEQRDSAMYRCASSLDPLWVTGELFFGEGSRLTVL.

This chain links TRBV5-1 with TRBJ2-7, with D perhaps TRBD1 (6 bases). Trimming pared 3 bases from V and 2 bases from J, leaving 15 bases between. The CDR3 length is 15 residues. The germline V gene encodes CDR1 SGHRS and CDR2 YFSETQ. The CDR3 region is CASSSPGQSAYEQYF. DNA for the CDR3: TGCGCCAGCAGCTCTCCGGGACAATCAGCCTACGAGCAGTACTTC.

The CDR3 coding sequence is TGCGCCAGCAGCCAGTTGAACAGGGGACAGACCCAGTACTTC. Translating it yields CASSQLNRGQTQYF. The chain links TRBV4-1 to TRBJ2-5; 7 bases are a match to TRBD1. Germline V gene lookup returns CDR1 MGHRA and CDR2 YSYEKL. With 3 bases clipped from V and 6 bases from J, the junction kept 7 bases outside the gene matches. The CDR3 has 14 residues.

The chain carries TRBV28 and TRBJ2-5; 12 bases align to TRBD2. The junction had 7 bases not matched to a gene; V was cut back by 2 bases and J by 6 bases. CDR3 size: 16 residues. Looked up from germline, CDR1 is MDHEN and CDR2 is SYDVKM. The CDR3 bases are TGTGCCAGCAGTTTAACTCTAGCGGGAGGGCTAAAGACCCAGTACTTC. Its protein is CASSLTLAGGLKTQYF.

This clone was seen a few times. The chain has TRBV25-1 and TRBJ1-2, with TRBD1 as a possible D gene (5 bases). Germline CDR1 is MGHDK and CDR2 is SYGVNS. The V and J ends lost 3 bases and 8 bases respectively, with 10 bases between them. This CDR3 has 12 residues. The DNA for the CDR3 is TGTGCCAGCAGTGAGGCAGGGCGCGGCTACACCTTC. This gives the protein CASSEAGRGYTF.

This clone has only one observation. This sequence joins TRBV18 and TRBJ2-7, with D possibly TRBD1 on 5 matching bases. Germline CDR1 KGHSH, CDR2 LQKENI. Trimming shortened V by 6 bases and J by 9 bases, and 12 bases separated the two germline ends. The CDR3 loop spans 11 amino acids. CDR3 region: CASSAERGQYF. DNA for the CDR3: TGTGCCAGCTCGGCCGAAAGGGGGCAGTACTTC.

This chain links TRBV30 with TRBJ1-1; D is uncertain. Germline CDR1 is GTSNPN and CDR2 is SVGIG (reference sequence). The CDR3 runs to 11 residues. The V and J ends lost 2 bases and 2 bases respectively, with 3 bases between them. The CDR3: CAWSFNTEAFF. The CDR3 DNA follows: TGTGCCTGGAGTTTCAACACTGAAGCTTTCTTT.

The V call is TRBV5-4, the J call TRBJ1-1, with D tentatively TRBD1 (5 bases). V gave up 4 bases and J gave up 0 bases, with 16 bases separating them. Germline loops: CDR1 SGHNT, CDR2 YYREEE (reference sequence). CDR3 size: 16 residues. CDR3 sequence: CASSRDSVSLNTEAFF. CDR3 nucleotides: TGTGCCAGCAGCCGGGACTCCGTATCTCTGAACACTGAAGCTTTCTTT.

The chain combines TRBV27 with TRBJ2-7; 7 bases are shared with TRBD1. The ends lost 1 base at V and 0 bases at J; junction bases unmatched: 12. There are 18 residues in the CDR3. Germline CDR1 reads MNHEY; CDR2 reads SMNVEV (reference sequence). The CDR3 region is CASSLLARATGPSYEQYF. The CDR3 coding sequence is TGTGCCAGCAGTTTATTGGCCCGGGCGACAGGGCCCTCCTACGAGCAGTACTTC.

This chain joins TRBV5-4 and TRBJ2-5; a weak D match, TRBD2 (5 bases). This CDR3 contains 14 residues. Trimming removed 3 bases at V and 3 bases at J, with 12 bases between. Germline V gene lookup returns CDR1 SGHNT and CDR2 YYREEE (reference sequence). In DNA, the CDR3 is TGTGCCAGCAGCTCCGCGCTAGCAGAAGAGACCCAGTACTTC. Translated: CASSSALAEETQYF.

The V and J genes are TRBV6-4 and TRBJ2-2; 11 bases map to TRBD2. Germline V CDR1 and CDR2: MRHNA, SNTAGT. CDR3 length: 15 residues. Germline trimming cut 7 bases from V and 3 bases from J; bases unmatched to any gene: 4. The CDR3 reads CASKVLAGDTGELFF. CDR3 nucleotide sequence: TGTGCCAGCAAAGTACTAGCGGGGGACACCGGGGAGCTGTTTTTT.

The chain has TRBV5-1 and TRBJ2-1; the match to TRBD2 covers 12 bases. The germline V gene encodes CDR1 SGHRS and CDR2 YFSETQ. V dropped 0 bases and J dropped 6; count of bases not matched to a gene: 4. The CDR3 has 16 amino acids. The CDR3 spells CASSLVTSGSSNEQFF. The DNA of the CDR3 is TGCGCCAGCAGCTTGGTGACTAGCGGGAGTTCCAATGAGCAGTTCTTC.

This clone was detected once. The genes are TRBV27 and TRBJ1-1; 7 bases fit TRBD1. The CDR3 covers 15 residues. With V trimmed by 3 bases and J by 2 bases, 6 bases remained unmatched. From germline, CDR1 is MNHEY and CDR2 SMNVEV (reference sequence). As DNA, the CDR3 is TGTGCCAGCAGTTTCGGGGACAGAAGCAACACTGAAGCTTTCTTT. Protein product: CASSFGDRSNTEAFF.

The rearrangement uses TRBV18 and TRBJ2-1, with no clear D. V lost 1 base and J lost 0, with 7 bases in between. This CDR3 has 15 amino acids. Germline V gives CDR1 KGHSH, CDR2 LQKENI. The CDR3, as DNA: TGTGCCAGCTCACCACGGGCCAGCTCCTACAATGAGCAGTTCTTC. It yields the protein CASSPRASSYNEQFF.

The chain links TRBV18 to TRBJ2-4; 7 nucleotides line up with TRBD2. V trimming: 1 base; J trimming: 0 bases; junction bases outside the gene matches: 12. The CDR3 totals 19 residues. CDR1 and CDR2 (germline): KGHSH, LQKENI. The CDR3 loop is CASSPLRGVLPLAKNIQYF. CDR3 DNA: TGTGCCAGCTCACCACTTCGGGGGGTACTTCCACTAGCCAAAAACATTCAGTACTTC.

V and J are TRBV18 and TRBJ2-1; D assignment may be TRBD1 or TRBD2 (5 bases each). The ends were cut back, 4 bases at V and 8 bases at J, with 12 bases in the middle. The CDR3 is 13 amino acids. Looked up from germline, CDR1 is KGHSH and CDR2 is LQKENI. The CDR3 is CASSLERGDEQFF. Here the CDR3 DNA reads TGTGCCAGCTCACTAGAACGAGGGGATGAGCAGTTCTTC.